A single T cell receptor beta chain is shown here with its context. Its antigen is not known. Assay: immunoSEQ multiplex PCR; the TCRdb copy retains only in-frame clones and omits some. Of approximately 60,000 clones listed, more than 85% are singletons. These data are taken from a study of OX40 agonist ivuxolimab in advanced cancers. Study-wide background: One patient with hepatocellular carcinoma and two with cutaneous melanoma, three in all, had partial responses. Whole-study findings and limits: Clonal expansion in partial responders at 0.1-3.0 mg/kg ranked among the lowest.

It was autoimmune disease history or systemic immunosuppression that excluded patients. The CDR3 is made up of 12 amino acids. Between the trimmed V and J ends, which lost 4 bases and 6 bases, there was a span of 11 bases. Germline V gene sequence: CDR1 SGHNT, CDR2 YYREEE (reference sequence). The V gene is TRBV5-4, the J gene TRBJ2-7; D tentatively fits TRBD1 or TRBD2 (5 bases each). The sample consisted of CD4+ or CD8+ T cells sorted from blood, taken in a trial of the OX40 agonist ivuxolimab. This clonotype was sampled from an adult with an advanced solid tumor such as melanoma, head and neck, liver or kidney cancer. CDR3 sequence: CASSRGGREQYF. The CDR3 DNA reads TGTGCCAGCAGCCGGGGCGGTCGCGAGCAGTACTTC.